This entry lists 19 T cell receptor beta chains sequenced from one sample in a study of cytomegalovirus exposure and HLA in healthy donors. Vbeta (60) and Jbeta (13) primers were used in the PCR. Profiling relied on immunoSEQ multiplex PCR, and the TCRdb table lists in-frame clones only, not all of them. The sample lists over 100,000 clones, about 9.5% seen once, with around 5.9% in the top ten. The source material was PBMCs. Receptor source: a man aged 35 to 55 in good health and CMV-seropositive.

The CDR3 DNA follows: TGTGCCAGCAGCTTCATCAGTGGCTACACCTTC. Translation gives CASSFISGYTF. This chain uses TRBV5-6 with TRBJ1-2; D gene unclear. The V and J ends lost 2 bases and 7 bases respectively, with 6 bases between them. The CDR3 loop spans 11 amino acids. CDR1 is SGHDT, CDR2 YYEEEE, per germline. Drawing the rest from reference TRBV5-6 and TRBJ1-2, the complete variable domain is DAGVTQSPTHLIKTRGQQVTLRCSPKSGHDTVSWYQQALGQGPQFIFQYYEEEERQRGNFPDRFSGHQFPNYSSELNVNALLLGDSALYLCASSFISGYTFGSGTRLTVV.

This clone was seen only a few times. The rearrangement uses TRBV10-3 and TRBJ2-1, with TRBD2 matching 9 bases. The J segment lost 0 bases and the V segment lost 3 bases, leaving 6 bases of the junction unmatched. Germline V gene data show CDR1 as ENHRY and CDR2 as SYGVKD. This CDR3 spans 17 amino acids. The DNA for the CDR3 is TGTGCCATCAGTGATTCCCTAGCGGGAACCTCCTACAATGAGCAGTTCTTC. This codes for CAISDSLAGTSYNEQFF.

The J gene is TRBJ2-2, the V gene TRBV15; TRBD2 matches 11 bases. The germline CDR1 and CDR2 sequences are LNHNV and YYDKDF (reference sequence). V was clipped by 4 bases and J by 4 bases; unmatched bases: 11. This CDR3 region has 18 residues. CDR3 nucleotide sequence: TGTGCCACCAGCATCCGCGGAACTAGCGGGGGAACCACCGGGGAGCTGTTTTTT. This gives the protein CATSIRGTSGGTTGELFF.

This clone was seen only a few times. The chain joins TRBV29-1 to TRBJ2-3; 7 bases agree with TRBD2. The germline CDR1 and CDR2 sequences are SQVTM and ANQGSEA. This CDR3 is 16 amino acids long. The CDR3 coding sequence is TGCGGGGGGGGAGCGGAGTTGACTCGGAGCACAGATACGCAGTATTTT. It is translated as CGGGAELTRSTDTQYF.

This clone was seen a few times. V gene TRBV5-4 combines with J gene TRBJ1-1; D is possibly TRBD1 (6 bases). CDR1 SGHNT and CDR2 YYREEE come from the germline V gene (reference sequence). Trimming stripped 1 base from V and 3 bases from J, with 13 bases between. CDR3 length: 15 residues. The CDR3 sequence: CASSLPTGFDTEAFF. CDR3 nucleotides: TGTGCCAGCAGCTTGCCAACAGGGTTTGACACTGAAGCTTTCTTT.

Notes on this clone: Other nucleotide sequences in the sample specify the same CDR3. The CDR3 here is CASSLQGSGYTF. DNA for the CDR3: TGTGCCAGCAGTTTACAGGGAAGCGGCTACACCTTC. This chain links TRBV28 with TRBJ1-2, with D tentatively TRBD1 (5 bases). Trimming took 2 bases from V and 8 from J, leaving 9 bases between them. This CDR3 region has 12 residues. Germline values: CDR1 MDHEN, CDR2 SYDVKM.

The chain is built from TRBV2 and TRBJ2-5; D might be TRBD2 (6 bases). Deletions cut 8 bases from V and 2 bases from J, with 12 bases between. Per the germline V gene, CDR1 is SNHLY and CDR2 is FYNNEI. The CDR3 has 13 amino acids. The CDR3: CASGTGTQETQYF. CDR3 coding DNA: TGTGCCAGCGGTACCGGGACTCAAGAGACCCAGTACTTC.

The V gene is TRBV6-1, the J gene TRBJ1-5, with TRBD1 matching 7 bases. Germline CDR1 is MNHNS and CDR2 is SASEGT. The CDR3 contains 14 residues. The V and J ends lost 4 bases and 9 bases, in that order; junction bases with no gene match: 9. The CDR3 nucleotides are TGTGCCAGCAGTGTCGGACAGGAACTTATGCCCCAGCATTTT. It encodes CASSVGQELMPQHF.

The rearrangement joins TRBV10-2 to TRBJ1-5, with D perhaps matching TRBD1 (5 bases). The CDR3 is 13 residues long. V gave up 7 bases and J gave up 2 bases, with 9 bases separating them. CDR1 is WSHSY and CDR2 is SAAADI in the germline V gene. The CDR3 nucleotides are TGCGCCAGCAAAGACAGTGGCAATCAGCCCCAGCATTTT. It yields the protein CASKDSGNQPQHF.

This clone turned up a few times. The rearrangement uses TRBV7-9 and TRBJ2-3; D perhaps matches TRBD2 (6 bases). Trimming removed 4 bases from V and 2 bases from J, with 16 bases in between. Per the germline V gene, CDR1 is SEHNR and CDR2 is FQNEAQ (reference sequence). This CDR3 region has 16 residues. The CDR3: CASSSPRSGVTDTQYF. DNA of the CDR3: TGTGCCAGCAGCTCCCCAAGGTCGGGGGTCACAGATACGCAGTATTTT.

The chain has TRBV6-6 and TRBJ1-1; tentatively, D is TRBD1 (5 bases). This CDR3 has 15 amino acids. Germline loops: CDR1 MNHNY, CDR2 SVGAGI (reference sequence). V was clipped by 2 bases and J by 6 bases, with 16 bases between them. The CDR3 nucleotides read TGTGCCAGCAGTTACACCGGGGGATTCGCCGCTGAAGCTTTCTTT. Residues: CASSYTGGFAAEAFF.

This chain connects TRBV7-9 to TRBJ1-5; 8 bases are shared with TRBD1. The ends lost 3 bases at V and 4 bases at J; junction bases unmatched: 2. The length of the CDR3 is 14 residues. Germline V gene sequence: CDR1 SEHNR, CDR2 FQNEAQ (reference sequence). In nucleotides, the CDR3 is TGTGCCAGCAGCTTGACAGGGGCGAATCAGCCCCAGCATTTT. Its translation is CASSLTGANQPQHF.

The V gene is TRBV7-2, the J gene TRBJ1-2, with D possibly TRBD1 on 5 matching bases. The CDR3 totals 12 residues. Germline CDR1 is SGHTA and CDR2 is FQGNSA. V was trimmed by 3 bases and J by 6 bases, leaving 8 bases between them. The CDR3 DNA is TGTGCCAGCAGCTTCGGAGGGGATGGCTACACCTTC. This encodes CASSFGGDGYTF.

This clone was picked up a small number of times. V and J are TRBV30 and TRBJ2-3; D call uncertain. There are 12 residues in the CDR3. V lost 4 bases to trimming and J lost 2 bases, with 7 bases between them. Germline loops: CDR1 GTSNPN, CDR2 SVGIG (reference sequence). CDR3 in amino acids: CAWTGNTDTQYF. The CDR3 bases are TGTGCCTGGACAGGAAACACAGATACGCAGTATTTT.

This clone has just a few counts. The chain has TRBV2 and TRBJ1-4; D possibly corresponds to TRBD1 (6 bases). Germline loops: CDR1 SNHLY, CDR2 FYNNEI. The CDR3 runs 16 residues. Trimming stripped 2 bases from V and 8 bases from J, with 18 bases between. CDR3: CASSERAMGAGEKLFF. The DNA for the CDR3 is TGTGCCAGCAGTGAACGCGCAATGGGGGCAGGGGAAAAACTGTTTTTT.

This clone was counted a few times. A read error may account for a junction end that differs from germline. The V gene is TRBV7-7, the J gene TRBJ2-2, with TRBD1 identical over 8 bases. The CDR3 consists of 16 residues. Germline V gene lookup returns CDR1 SSHAT and CDR2 FNYEAQ (reference sequence). CDR3 in amino acids: CASSLSGTGIGGELFF. DNA for the CDR3: TGTGCTAGCAGCCTATCCGGGACAGGCATCGGAGGGGAGCTGTTTTTT.

There are a few counts of this clone. The chain links TRBV6-5 to TRBJ2-7; TRBD1 aligns across 8 bases. Unmatched junction bases numbered 8, after V lost 7 bases and J lost 6 bases. Germline V gene lookup returns CDR1 MNHEY and CDR2 SVGAGI. The CDR3 is made up of 13 amino acids. In nucleotides, the CDR3 is TGTGCCAGCACCCCGGGACAGGATTTCGAGCAGTACTTC. This sequence encodes CASTPGQDFEQYF.

This clone has ten or more counts. The CDR3 region has the DNA TGTGCCAGCGAACCGCTGGGGGGGGCGGTTAAGGAGACCCAGTACTTC. The encoded protein is CASEPLGGAVKETQYF. The chain is built from TRBV25-1 and TRBJ2-5, with D maybe TRBD2 (7 bases). This CDR3 spans 16 amino acids. The germline V and J ends were trimmed by 8 bases and 5 bases, with 24 bases remaining between them. The germline gives CDR1 MGHDK, CDR2 SYGVNS.

This clone was observed at least ten times. The chain has TRBV2 and TRBJ2-2; 9 nucleotides align to TRBD2. The V gene's germline CDR1 is SNHLY and CDR2 FYNNEI. The junction had 7 bases not matched to a gene; V was cut back by 7 bases and J by 7 bases. This CDR3 region has 14 residues. The CDR3 here is CASTEWREGGELFF. In DNA form, the CDR3 reads TGTGCCAGCACCGAATGGCGGGAGGGCGGGGAGCTGTTTTTT.